The present entry profiles one TCR beta chain with its context. Its matching antigen is unknown. This record comes from a study of beta chain features in type 1 diabetes. One heparinised blood draw, averaging about 100 mL, came from each donor. CD4+ cells of the naive, central memory, regulatory and stem cell-like memory types were sorted via CD45RO/CCR7/CD25/CD127/CD95/CD27. Study observations and caveats: A moderate, significant TCRB CDR3 shortening appeared in type 1 diabetes across four CD4+ subsets. Patients showed naive, central memory and Treg TCRB repertoires that appeared more similar than those of healthy donors.

J was trimmed by 9 bases and V by 5 bases; bases with no gene match: 9. From germline, CDR1 is SGHAT and CDR2 FQNNGV. This CDR3 has 15 residues. Reverse transcription of all isolated RNA meant that expressed TCRB transcripts were sequenced. Produced via immunoSEQ multiplex PCR; TCRdb's table is partial and in-frame only. The sample records under 300,000 clones, approximately 24% being singletons. The receptor was derived from a woman in her twenties or thirties with type 1 diabetes. The sequenced material came from naive CD4+ T cells from blood. J is TRBJ2-3 and V is TRBV11-2; 12 bases are a match to TRBD2. The CDR3 nucleotides read TGTGCCAGCAGCCCCCTAGCGGGAGGGCCAGGAACGCAGTATTTT. Encoded protein: CASSPLAGGPGTQYF.